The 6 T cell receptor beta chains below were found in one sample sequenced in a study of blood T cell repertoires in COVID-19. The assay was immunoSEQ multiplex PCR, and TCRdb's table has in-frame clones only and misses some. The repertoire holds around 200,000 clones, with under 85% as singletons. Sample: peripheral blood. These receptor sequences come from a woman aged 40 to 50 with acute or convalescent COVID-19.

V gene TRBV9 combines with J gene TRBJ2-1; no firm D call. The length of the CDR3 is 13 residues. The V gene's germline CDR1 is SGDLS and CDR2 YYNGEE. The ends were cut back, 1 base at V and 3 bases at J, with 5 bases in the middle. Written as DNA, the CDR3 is TGTGCCAGCAGCGTAACGGGCTACAATGAGCAGTTCTTC. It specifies CASSVTGYNEQFF. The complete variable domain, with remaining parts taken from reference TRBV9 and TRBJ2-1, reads DSGVTQTPKHLITATGQRVTLRCSPRSGDLSVYWYQQSLDQGLQFLIQYYNGEERAKGNILERFSAQQFPDLHSELNLSSLELGDSALYFCASSVTGYNEQFFGPGTRLTVL.

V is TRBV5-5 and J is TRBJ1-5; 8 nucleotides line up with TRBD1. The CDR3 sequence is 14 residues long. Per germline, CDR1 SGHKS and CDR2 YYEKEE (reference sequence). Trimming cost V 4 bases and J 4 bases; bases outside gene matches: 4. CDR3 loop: CASSTDRENQPQHF. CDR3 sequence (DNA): TGTGCCAGCAGCACGGACAGGGAAAATCAGCCCCAGCATTTT.

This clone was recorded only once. The CDR3 here is CASSFRPGQGNTGELFF. The CDR3 nucleotides read TGTGCCAGCAGTTTTCGCCCGGGACAGGGTAACACCGGGGAGCTGTTTTTT. The chain couples TRBV28 to TRBJ2-2, with TRBD1 identical over 9 bases. V lost 3 bases to trimming and J lost 2 bases; unmatched junction nucleotides: 7. The germline gives CDR1 MDHEN, CDR2 SYDVKM. This CDR3 is built from 17 residues.

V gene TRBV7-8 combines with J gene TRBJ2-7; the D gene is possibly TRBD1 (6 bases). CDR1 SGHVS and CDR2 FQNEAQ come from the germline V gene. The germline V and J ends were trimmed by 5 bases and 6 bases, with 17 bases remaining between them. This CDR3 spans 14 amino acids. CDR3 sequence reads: CASSPQRTVPEQYF. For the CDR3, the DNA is TGTGCCAGCAGCCCCCAACGGACAGTCCCCGAGCAGTACTTC.

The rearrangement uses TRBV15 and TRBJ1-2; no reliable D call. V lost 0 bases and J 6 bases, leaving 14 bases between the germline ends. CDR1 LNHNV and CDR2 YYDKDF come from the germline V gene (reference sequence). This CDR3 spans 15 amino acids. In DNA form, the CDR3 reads TGTGCCACCAGCAGAGATTACCGGGAATGGAATGGCTACACCTTC. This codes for CATSRDYREWNGYTF.

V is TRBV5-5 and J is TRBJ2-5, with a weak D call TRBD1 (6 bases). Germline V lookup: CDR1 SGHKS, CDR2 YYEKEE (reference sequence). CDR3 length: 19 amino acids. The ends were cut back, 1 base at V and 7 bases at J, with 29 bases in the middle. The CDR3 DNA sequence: TGTGCCAGCAGCTTGATAACGGGCCGCTTAGGGCCCCGAGGGGGGACCCAGTACTTC. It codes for CASSLITGRLGPRGGTQYF. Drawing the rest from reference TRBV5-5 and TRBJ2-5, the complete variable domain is DAGVTQSPTHLIKTRGQQVTLRCSPISGHKSVSWYQQVLGQGPQFIFQYYEKEERGRGNFPDRFSARQFPNYSSELNVNALLLGDSALYLCASSLITGRLGPRGGTQYFGPGTRLLVL.